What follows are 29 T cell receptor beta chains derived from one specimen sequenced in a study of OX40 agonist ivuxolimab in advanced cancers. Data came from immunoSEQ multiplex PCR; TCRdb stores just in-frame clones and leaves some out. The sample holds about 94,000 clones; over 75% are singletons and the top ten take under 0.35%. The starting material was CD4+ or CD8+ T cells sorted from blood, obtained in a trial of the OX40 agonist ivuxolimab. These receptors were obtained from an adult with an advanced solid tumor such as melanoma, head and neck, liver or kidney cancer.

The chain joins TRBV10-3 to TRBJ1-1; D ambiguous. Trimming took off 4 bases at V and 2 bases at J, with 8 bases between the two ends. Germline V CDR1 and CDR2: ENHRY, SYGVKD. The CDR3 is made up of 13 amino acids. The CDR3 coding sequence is TGTGCCATCAGTGCCCAGTCCAACACTGAAGCTTTCTTT. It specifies CAISAQSNTEAFF.

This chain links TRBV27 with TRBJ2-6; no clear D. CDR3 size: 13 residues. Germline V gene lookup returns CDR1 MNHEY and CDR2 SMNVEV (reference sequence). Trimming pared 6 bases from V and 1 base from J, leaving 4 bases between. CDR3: CASRVSGANVLTF. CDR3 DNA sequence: TGTGCCAGCAGGGTGTCTGGGGCCAACGTCCTGACTTTC. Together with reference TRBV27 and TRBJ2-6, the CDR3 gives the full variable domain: EAQVTQNPRYLITVTGKKLTVTCSQNMNHEYMSWYRQDPGLGLRQIYYSMNVEVTDKGDVPEGYKVSRKEKRNFPLILESPSPNQTSLYFCASRVSGANVLTFGAGSRLTVL.

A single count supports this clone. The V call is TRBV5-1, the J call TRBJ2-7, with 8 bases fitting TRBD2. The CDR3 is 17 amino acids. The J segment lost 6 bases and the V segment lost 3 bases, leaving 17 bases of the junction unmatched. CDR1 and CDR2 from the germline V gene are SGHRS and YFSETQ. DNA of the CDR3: TGCGCCAGCAGCTCCCCCCGGAGCGGGGGCCCAACGGGCGAGCAGTACTTC. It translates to CASSSPRSGGPTGEQYF. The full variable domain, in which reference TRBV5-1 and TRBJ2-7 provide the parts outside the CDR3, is KAGVTQTPRYLIKTRGQQVTLSCSPISGHRSVSWYQQTPGQGLQFLFEYFSETQRNKGNFPGRFSGRQFSNSRSEMNVSTLELGDSALYLCASSSPRSGGPTGEQYFGPGTRLTVT.

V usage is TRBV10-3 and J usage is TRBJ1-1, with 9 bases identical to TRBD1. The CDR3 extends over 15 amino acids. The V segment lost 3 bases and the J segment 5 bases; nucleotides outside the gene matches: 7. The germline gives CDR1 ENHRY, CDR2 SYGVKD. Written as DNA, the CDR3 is TGTGCCATCAGTGATCGGGGACAGGGACGAACTGAAGCTTTCTTT. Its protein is CAISDRGQGRTEAFF.

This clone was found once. This chain's CDR3 is CASSLVVAGVYNEQFF. In nucleotides, the CDR3 is TGTGCCAGCAGCTTAGTGGTAGCGGGGGTTTACAATGAGCAGTTCTTC. V gene TRBV11-2 combines with J gene TRBJ2-1, with 9 positions matching TRBD2. The J segment lost 4 bases and the V segment lost 1 base, leaving 5 bases of the junction unmatched. Germline V lookup: CDR1 SGHAT, CDR2 FQNNGV. The CDR3 has 16 residues.

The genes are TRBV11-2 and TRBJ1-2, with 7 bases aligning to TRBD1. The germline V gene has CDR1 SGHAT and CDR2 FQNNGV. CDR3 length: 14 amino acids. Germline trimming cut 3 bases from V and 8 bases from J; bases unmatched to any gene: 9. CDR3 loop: CASSFPQGGRGYTF. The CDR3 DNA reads TGTGCCAGCAGCTTCCCCCAGGGGGGCAGGGGCTACACCTTC.

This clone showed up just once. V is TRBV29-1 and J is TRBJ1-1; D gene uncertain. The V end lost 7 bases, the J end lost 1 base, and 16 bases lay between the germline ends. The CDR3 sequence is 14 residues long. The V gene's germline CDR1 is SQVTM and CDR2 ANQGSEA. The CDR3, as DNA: TGCAGCGCCGTTCGGGGTTCAGAGAACACTGAAGCTTTCTTT. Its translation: CSAVRGSENTEAFF.

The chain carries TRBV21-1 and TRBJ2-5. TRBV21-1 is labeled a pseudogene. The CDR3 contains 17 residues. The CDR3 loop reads CASSKGEQILYQETQYF. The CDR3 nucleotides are TGTGCCAGCAGCAAAGGGGAACAGATATTGTACCAAGAGACCCAGTACTTC.

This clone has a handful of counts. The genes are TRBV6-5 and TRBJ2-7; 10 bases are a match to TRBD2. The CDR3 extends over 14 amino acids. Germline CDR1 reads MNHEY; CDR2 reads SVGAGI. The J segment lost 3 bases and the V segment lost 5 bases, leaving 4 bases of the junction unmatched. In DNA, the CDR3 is TGTGCCAGCAGTCTCTCTAGCGGGGGCTACGAGCAGTACTTC. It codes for CASSLSSGGYEQYF.

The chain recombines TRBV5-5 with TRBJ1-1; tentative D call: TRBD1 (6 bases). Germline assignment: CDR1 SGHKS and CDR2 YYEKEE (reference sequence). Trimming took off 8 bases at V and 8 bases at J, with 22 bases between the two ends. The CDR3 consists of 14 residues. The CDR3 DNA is TGTGCCAGTACAGGGCTCACCAATATCAGAGAAGCTTTCTTT. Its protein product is CASTGLTNIREAFF.

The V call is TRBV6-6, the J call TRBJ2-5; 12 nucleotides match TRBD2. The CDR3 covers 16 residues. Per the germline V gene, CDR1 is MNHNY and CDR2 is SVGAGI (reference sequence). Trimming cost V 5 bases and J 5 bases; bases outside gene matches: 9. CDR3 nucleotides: TGTGCCAGCAGTGGGCGGACTAGCGGGGAAGGGGAGACCCAGTACTTC. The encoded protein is CASSGRTSGEGETQYF.

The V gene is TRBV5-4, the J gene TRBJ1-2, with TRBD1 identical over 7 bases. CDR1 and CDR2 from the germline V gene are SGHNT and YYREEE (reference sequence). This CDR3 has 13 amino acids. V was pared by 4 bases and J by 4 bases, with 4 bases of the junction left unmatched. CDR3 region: CASSRDSFYGYTF. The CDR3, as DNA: TGTGCCAGCAGCCGGGACAGTTTCTATGGCTACACCTTC.

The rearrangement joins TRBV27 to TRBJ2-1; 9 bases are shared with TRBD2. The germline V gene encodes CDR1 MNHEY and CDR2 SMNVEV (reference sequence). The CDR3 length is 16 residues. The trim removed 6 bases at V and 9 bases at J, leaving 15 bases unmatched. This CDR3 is CASRTDQWTSVIEQFF. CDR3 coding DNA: TGTGCCAGCAGGACAGATCAGTGGACTAGCGTGATTGAGCAGTTCTTC.

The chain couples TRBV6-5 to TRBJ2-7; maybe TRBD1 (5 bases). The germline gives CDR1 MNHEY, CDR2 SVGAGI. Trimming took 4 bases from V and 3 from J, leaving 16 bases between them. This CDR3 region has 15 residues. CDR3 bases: TGTGCCAGCAGTTCCGTAGGGGTGAGAAGCTACGAGCAGTACTTC. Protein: CASSSVGVRSYEQYF.

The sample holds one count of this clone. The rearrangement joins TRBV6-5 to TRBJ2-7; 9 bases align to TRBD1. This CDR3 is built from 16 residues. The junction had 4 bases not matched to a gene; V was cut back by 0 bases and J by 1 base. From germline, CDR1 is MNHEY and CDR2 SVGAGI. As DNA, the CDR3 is TGTGCCAGCAGTTACTCGACGGGACAGGGTTCCTACGAGCAGTACTTC. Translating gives CASSYSTGQGSYEQYF.

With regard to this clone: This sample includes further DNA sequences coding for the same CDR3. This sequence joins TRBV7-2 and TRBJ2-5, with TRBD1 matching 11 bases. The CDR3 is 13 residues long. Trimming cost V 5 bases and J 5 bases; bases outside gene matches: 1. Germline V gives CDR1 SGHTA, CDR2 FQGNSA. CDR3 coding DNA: TGTGCCAGCAGCCGGGACAGGGGGGAGACCCAGTACTTC. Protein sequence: CASSRDRGETQYF.

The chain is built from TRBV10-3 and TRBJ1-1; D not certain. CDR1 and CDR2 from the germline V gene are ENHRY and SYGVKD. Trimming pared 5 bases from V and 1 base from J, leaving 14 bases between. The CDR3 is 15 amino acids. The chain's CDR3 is CAISLSTYSNTEAFF. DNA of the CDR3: TGTGCCATCAGTCTATCCACATATTCGAACACTGAAGCTTTCTTT.

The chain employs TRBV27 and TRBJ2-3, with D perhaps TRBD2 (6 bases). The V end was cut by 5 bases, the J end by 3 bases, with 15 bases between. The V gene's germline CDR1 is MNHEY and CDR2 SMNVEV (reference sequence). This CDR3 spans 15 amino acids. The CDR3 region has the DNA TGTGCCAGCAGTAAAACTCCGGGACTTACAGATACGCAGTATTTT. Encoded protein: CASSKTPGLTDTQYF.

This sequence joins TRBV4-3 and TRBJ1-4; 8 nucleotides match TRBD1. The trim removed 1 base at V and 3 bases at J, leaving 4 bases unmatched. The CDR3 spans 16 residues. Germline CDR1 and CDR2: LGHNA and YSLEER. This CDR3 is CASSQAQGASNEKLFF. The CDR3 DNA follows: TGCGCCAGCAGCCAAGCCCAGGGGGCTTCTAATGAAAAACTGTTTTTT.

CDR3 region: CASSGTGFYYGYTF. CDR3 DNA sequence: TGTGCCAGCTCGGGGACAGGCTTTTACTATGGCTACACCTTC. The chain employs TRBV18 and TRBJ1-2, with TRBD1 matching 8 bases. This CDR3 comprises 14 residues. CDR1 and CDR2 from the germline V gene are KGHSH and LQKENI. V lost 6 bases, J lost 3 bases, and 6 bases stayed unmatched.

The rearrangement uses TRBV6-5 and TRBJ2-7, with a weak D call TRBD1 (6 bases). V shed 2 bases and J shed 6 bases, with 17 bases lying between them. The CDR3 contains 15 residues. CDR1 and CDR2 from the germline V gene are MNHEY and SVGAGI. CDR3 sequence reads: CASSYESGHRGEQYF. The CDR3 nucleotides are TGTGCCAGCAGTTACGAGTCGGGACATCGGGGCGAGCAGTACTTC.

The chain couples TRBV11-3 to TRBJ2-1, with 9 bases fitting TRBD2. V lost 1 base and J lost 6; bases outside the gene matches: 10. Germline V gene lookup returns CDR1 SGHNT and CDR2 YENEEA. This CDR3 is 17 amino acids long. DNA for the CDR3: TGTGCCAGCAGCTTAGGGTCTTCGTCTAGCGGGGTCAATGAGCAGTTCTTC. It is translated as CASSLGSSSSGVNEQFF.

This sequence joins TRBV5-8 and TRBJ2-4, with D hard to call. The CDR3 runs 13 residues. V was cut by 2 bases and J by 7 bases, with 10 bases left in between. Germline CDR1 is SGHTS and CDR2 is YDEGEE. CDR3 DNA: TGTGCCAGCAGCTTAGTGGGCGTTAACATTCAGTACTTC. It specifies CASSLVGVNIQYF. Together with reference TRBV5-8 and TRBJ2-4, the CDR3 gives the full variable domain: EAGVTQSPTHLIKTRGQQATLRCSPISGHTSVYWYQQALGLGLQFLLWYDEGEERNRGNFPPRFSGRQFPNYSSELNVNALELEDSALYLCASSLVGVNIQYFGAGTRLSVL.

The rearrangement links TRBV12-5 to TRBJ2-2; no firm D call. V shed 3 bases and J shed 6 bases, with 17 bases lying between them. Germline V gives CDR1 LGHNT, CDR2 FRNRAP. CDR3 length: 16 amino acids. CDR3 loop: CASGFRSNLSPGELFF. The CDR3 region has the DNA TGTGCTAGTGGTTTTAGGTCCAATCTCTCGCCCGGGGAGCTGTTTTTT.

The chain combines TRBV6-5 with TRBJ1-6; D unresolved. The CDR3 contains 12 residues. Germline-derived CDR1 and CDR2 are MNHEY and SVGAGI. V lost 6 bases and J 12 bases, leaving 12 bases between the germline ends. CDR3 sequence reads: CASRTGVIPLHF. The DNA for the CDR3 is TGTGCCAGCAGAACCGGGGTGATACCCCTCCACTTT.

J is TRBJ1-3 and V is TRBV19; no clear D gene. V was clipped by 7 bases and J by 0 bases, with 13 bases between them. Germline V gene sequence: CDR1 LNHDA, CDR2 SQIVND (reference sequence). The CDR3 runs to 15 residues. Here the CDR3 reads CASMSQTISGNTIYF. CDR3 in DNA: TGTGCCAGTATGTCGCAGACGATCTCTGGAAACACCATATATTTT.

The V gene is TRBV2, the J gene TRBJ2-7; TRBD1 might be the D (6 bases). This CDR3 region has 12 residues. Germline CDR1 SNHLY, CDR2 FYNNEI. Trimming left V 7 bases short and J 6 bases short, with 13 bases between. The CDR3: CASKQGIREQYF. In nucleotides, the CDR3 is TGTGCCAGCAAACAGGGAATACGCGAGCAGTACTTC. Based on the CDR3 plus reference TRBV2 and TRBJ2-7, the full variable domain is EPEVTQTPSHQVTQMGQEVILRCVPISNHLYFYWYRQILGQKVEFLVSFYNNEISEKSEIFDDQFSVERPDGSNFTLKIRSTKLEDSAMYFCASKQGIREQYFGPGTRLTVT.

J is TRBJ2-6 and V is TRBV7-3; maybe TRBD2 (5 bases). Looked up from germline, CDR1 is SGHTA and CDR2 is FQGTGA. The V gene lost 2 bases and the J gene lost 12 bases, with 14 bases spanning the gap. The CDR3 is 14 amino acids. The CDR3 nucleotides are TGTGCCAGCAGCTTACCCGGGGATTCTCCCGTCCTGACTTTC. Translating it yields CASSLPGDSPVLTF.

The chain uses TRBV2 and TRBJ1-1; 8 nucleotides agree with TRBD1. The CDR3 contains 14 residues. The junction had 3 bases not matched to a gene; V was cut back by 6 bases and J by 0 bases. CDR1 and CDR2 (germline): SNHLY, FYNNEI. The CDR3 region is CASSGRGLNTEAFF. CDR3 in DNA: TGTGCCAGCAGCGGCAGGGGGCTGAACACTGAAGCTTTCTTT.